Following are 30 T cell receptor beta chains from one sample sequenced in a study of blood T cell repertoires in COVID-19 (dated by TCRdb to the early 2020s). Library preparation was by the immunoSEQ multiplex PCR assay. TCRdb mirrors the immuneACCESS table, restricted to in-frame sequences. Some clones are absent from its copies; in checked studies, under half trace to an unresolved V gene, and the reason for the others is unknown. The sample contains a few hundred thousand clones, about 81% of them found a single time. Around 8.8% of the sample comes from the top ten. The sequenced sample consisted of PBMCs or T cells enriched from blood (not recorded which). Source of these receptors: a man aged 40-49 years who had recovered from COVID-19.

The chain recombines TRBV27 with TRBJ2-6; D remains ambiguous. Germline values: CDR1 MNHEY, CDR2 SMNVEV (reference sequence). Trimming took off 3 bases at V and 2 bases at J, with 5 bases between the two ends. This CDR3 contains 14 residues. The CDR3 nucleotides read TGTGCCAGCAGTTTTTCCGCTGGGGCCAACGTCCTGACTTTC. Translated: CASSFSAGANVLTF.

The gene calls are TRBV5-1 and TRBJ1-6; a possible D gene is TRBD1 (6 bases). The V end lost 3 bases, the J end lost 3 bases, and 13 bases lay between the germline ends. The length of the CDR3 is 16 residues. Germline V gene sequence: CDR1 SGHRS, CDR2 YFSETQ. Here the CDR3 reads CASSSTRQDYNSPLHF. CDR3 nucleotides: TGCGCCAGCAGCTCCACACGACAGGACTATAATTCACCCCTCCACTTT.

The sample holds a few counts of this clone. This sequence joins TRBV5-4 and TRBJ1-6; D gene unclear. The CDR3 length is 14 residues. V was clipped by 4 bases and J by 9 bases, with 14 bases between them. Per germline, CDR1 SGHNT and CDR2 YYREEE (reference sequence). The DNA for the CDR3 is TGTGCCAGCAGCCTCCGATGGGAGGGTTCACCCCTCCACTTT. This encodes CASSLRWEGSPLHF.

The chain uses TRBV28 and TRBJ1-2; 8 bases agree with TRBD1. The V and J ends lost 7 bases and 0 bases, in that order; junction bases with no gene match: 13. The CDR3 sequence is 17 residues long. From germline, CDR1 is MDHEN and CDR2 SYDVKM. This CDR3 is CASNDRDRRVSNYGYTF. In nucleotides, the CDR3 is TGTGCCAGCAACGACCGGGACAGGAGGGTCTCTAACTATGGCTACACCTTC.

The chain combines TRBV6-5 with TRBJ1-2; 7 bases are a match to TRBD1. The CDR3 contains 13 residues. With 6 bases clipped from V and 2 bases from J, the junction kept 3 bases outside the gene matches. Looked up from germline, CDR1 is MNHEY and CDR2 is SVGAGI. CDR3 nucleotide sequence: TGTGCCAGCAGGCCGGGACAGAACTATGGCTACACCTTC. This gives the protein CASRPGQNYGYTF.

A word on this clone: Just one base apart from a much larger clone, this may be a read error. The sample holds other DNA sequences that translate to the same CDR3. The DNA of the CDR3 is TGTGCCAGCAGCTCAGGGGGGAGCAATCAGCCCCAGCATTTT. Amino acids: CASSSGGSNQPQHF. The chain employs TRBV5-6 and TRBJ1-5, with 7 bases fitting TRBD1. V lost 3 bases, J lost 1 base, and 1 base stayed unmatched. CDR1 and CDR2 from the germline V gene are SGHDT and YYEEEE. The CDR3 sequence is 14 residues long. Looking up the rest from reference TRBV5-6 and TRBJ1-5 gives the full variable domain: DAGVTQSPTHLIKTRGQQVTLRCSPKSGHDTVSWYQQALGQGPQFIFQYYEEEERQRGNFPDRFSGHQFPNYSSELNVNALLLGDSALYLCASSSGGSNQPQHFGDGTRLSIL.

V gene TRBV4-1 combines with J gene TRBJ1-2, with TRBD1 as a possible D gene (5 bases). Germline CDR1 MGHRA, CDR2 YSYEKL. V dropped 5 bases and J dropped 0 bases, with 13 bases sitting between them. The CDR3 has 15 residues. DNA for the CDR3: TGCGCCAGCAGCGAAGCAGGGAAACCTAACTATGGCTACACCTTC. Amino acids: CASSEAGKPNYGYTF.

This chain uses TRBV7-6 with TRBJ1-1; tentative D call: TRBD1 (6 bases). V was trimmed by 3 bases and J by 7 bases, leaving 18 bases between them. Germline loops: CDR1 SGHVS, CDR2 FNYEAQ. The CDR3 is made up of 15 amino acids. This CDR3 reads CASSFSPGHGFEAFF. The DNA of the CDR3 is TGTGCCAGCAGCTTTTCCCCGGGACACGGGTTTGAAGCTTTCTTT.

This clone appeared once. This rearrangement joins TRBV9 to TRBJ1-2; 8 positions agree with TRBD1. The CDR3 loop spans 15 amino acids. CDR1 is SGDLS, CDR2 YYNGEE, per germline. Trimming removed 0 bases from V and 8 bases from J; junction bases left unmatched: 9. The CDR3 region is CASSVARAGGVGYTF. Here the CDR3 DNA reads TGTGCCAGCAGCGTAGCTAGAGCAGGGGGCGTCGGCTACACCTTC.

This sequence joins TRBV6-4 and TRBJ2-2; 7 bases align to TRBD2. CDR3 length: 15 residues. Germline loops: CDR1 MRHNA, CDR2 SNTAGT. V trimming: 6 bases; J trimming: 1 base; junction bases outside the gene matches: 5. The chain's CDR3 is CASRAGSGNTGELFF. CDR3 nucleotides: TGTGCCAGCAGAGCGGGGAGTGGGAACACCGGGGAGCTGTTTTTT.

The J gene is TRBJ1-2, the V gene TRBV5-1; 8 bases agree with TRBD1. CDR1 is SGHRS, CDR2 YFSETQ, per germline. This CDR3 spans 14 amino acids. V shed 6 bases, J shed 5 bases, and the junction held 9 bases outside the gene matches. The CDR3 sequence is CASTQGQGGYGYTF. CDR3 nucleotide sequence: TGCGCCAGCACCCAAGGACAGGGTGGGTATGGCTACACCTTC.

The chain joins TRBV11-1 to TRBJ2-5, with unresolved D. CDR1 is SGHAT and CDR2 is FQDESV in the germline V gene (reference sequence). The CDR3 totals 12 residues. Trimming left V 1 base short and J 5 bases short, with 5 bases between. For the CDR3, the DNA is TGTGCCAGCAGCTTAGGGGCGGAGACCCAGTACTTC. Amino acid sequence: CASSLGAETQYF. Full variable domain (missing parts from reference TRBV11-1 and TRBJ2-5): EAEVAQSPRYKITEKSQAVAFWCDPISGHATLYWYRQILGQGPELLVQFQDESVVDDSQLPKDRFSAERLKGVDSTLKIQPAELGDSAMYLCASSLGAETQYFGPGTRLLVL.

This chain connects TRBV19 to TRBJ1-3; 8 nucleotides match TRBD1. The CDR3 spans 15 residues. V lost 4 bases to trimming and J lost 4 bases; unmatched junction nucleotides: 6. Germline lookup yields CDR1 LNHDA and CDR2 SQIVND (reference sequence). CDR3: CASSTSRDRGNTIYF. CDR3 nucleotides: TGTGCCAGTAGTACGTCCCGGGACAGGGGAAACACCATATATTTT.

V is TRBV5-1 and J is TRBJ2-5; TRBD2 matches 10 bases. V was clipped by 0 bases and J by 4 bases; unmatched bases: 9. The CDR3 has 17 residues. Germline V gene sequence: CDR1 SGHRS, CDR2 YFSETQ. This CDR3 is CASSLGSGGAGTETQYF. The CDR3 nucleotides are TGCGCCAGCAGCTTGGGAAGCGGGGGGGCCGGGACAGAGACCCAGTACTTC.

The chain is built from TRBV7-9 and TRBJ2-5; D gene uncertain. Germline CDR1 is SEHNR and CDR2 is FQNEAQ (reference sequence). Trimming shortened V by 1 base and J by 10 bases, and 7 bases separated the two germline ends. The CDR3 length is 11 residues. CDR3 sequence: CASSLVQVQYF. CDR3 sequence (DNA): TGTGCCAGCAGCTTAGTCCAGGTCCAGTACTTC.

This chain uses TRBV7-3 with TRBJ2-4; unclear D gene. The CDR3 is made up of 15 amino acids. Germline lookup yields CDR1 SGHTA and CDR2 FQGTGA. V was cut by 0 bases and J by 2 bases, with 8 bases left in between. CDR3 amino acids: CASSLTANSKNIQYF. As DNA, the CDR3 is TGTGCCAGCAGCTTAACCGCGAATTCCAAAAACATTCAGTACTTC.

The rearrangement uses TRBV6-5 and TRBJ2-7; perhaps TRBD1 as D (6 bases). CDR1 is MNHEY, CDR2 SVGAGI, per germline. V lost 6 bases and J 4 bases, leaving 19 bases between the germline ends. The CDR3 spans 15 residues. The CDR3 bases are TGTGCCAGCAGGAACACACAGGACAGTTTTTACGAGCAGTACTTC. It specifies CASRNTQDSFYEQYF.

The chain has TRBV19 and TRBJ1-2; the match to TRBD1 covers 7 bases. CDR3 length equals 13 residues. Germline V gives CDR1 LNHDA, CDR2 SQIVND (reference sequence). Trimming cost V 5 bases and J 2 bases; bases outside gene matches: 2. The CDR3 spells CASSGQENYGYTF. In DNA form, the CDR3 reads TGTGCCAGTAGTGGACAGGAGAACTATGGCTACACCTTC.

This clone has only one observation. V is TRBV19 and J is TRBJ1-2; D might be TRBD1 (5 bases). The V gene's germline CDR1 is LNHDA and CDR2 SQIVND (reference sequence). V gave up 9 bases and J gave up 5 bases, with 10 bases separating them. The CDR3 is 11 residues long. CDR3: CASLDIYGYTF. CDR3 DNA sequence: TGTGCCAGCCTGGACATATATGGCTACACCTTC. Variable domain in full (rest from reference TRBV19 and TRBJ1-2): DGGITQSPKYLFRKEGQNVTLSCEQNLNHDAMYWYRQDPGQGLRLIYYSQIVNDFQKGDIAEGYSVSREKKESFPLTVTSAQKNPTAFYLCASLDIYGYTFGSGTRLTVV.

The chain has TRBV18 and TRBJ1-1; 8 bases agree with TRBD1. CDR1 and CDR2 (germline): KGHSH, LQKENI. Trimming cost V 8 bases and J 5 bases; bases outside gene matches: 10. The CDR3 has 14 amino acids. CDR3 nucleotide sequence: TGTGCCAGCAAAGTGACAGGGGAGGGAACTGAAGCTTTCTTT. This translates into CASKVTGEGTEAFF.

V and J are TRBV6-5 and TRBJ2-7; TRBD1 matches 7 bases. The J segment lost 4 bases and the V segment lost 5 bases, leaving 11 bases of the junction unmatched. This CDR3 region has 15 residues. CDR1 is MNHEY and CDR2 is SVGAGI in the germline V gene. Here the CDR3 reads CASSRQAGGGYEQYF. The CDR3 DNA reads as TGTGCCAGCAGTCGACAGGCAGGGGGTGGGTACGAGCAGTACTTC.

The V and J genes are TRBV5-1 and TRBJ1-1; no firm D call. Looked up from germline, CDR1 is SGHRS and CDR2 is YFSETQ. CDR3 length: 16 residues. Between the trimmed V and J ends, which lost 3 bases and 0 bases, there was a span of 15 bases. In DNA form, the CDR3 reads TGCGCCAGCAGCTCCCTCCCGAACTTCTTGAACACTGAAGCTTTCTTT. Amino acids: CASSSLPNFLNTEAFF.

V gene TRBV12-5 combines with J gene TRBJ1-5, with D possibly being TRBD1 (5 bases). Trimming stripped 0 bases from V and 0 bases from J, with 9 bases between. This CDR3 spans 16 amino acids. Germline values: CDR1 LGHNT, CDR2 FRNRAP. The chain's CDR3 is CASGLVLGVSNQPQHF. In DNA, the CDR3 is TGTGCTAGTGGTTTGGTCTTAGGGGTTAGCAATCAGCCCCAGCATTTT.

The rearrangement joins TRBV27 to TRBJ1-4; the D gene is possibly TRBD1 (6 bases). Trimming pared 6 bases from V and 0 bases from J, leaving 14 bases between. Per germline, CDR1 MNHEY and CDR2 SMNVEV (reference sequence). This CDR3 comprises 16 residues. CDR3 in DNA: TGTGCCAGCAGCCACAGGGACCGGGCAACTAATGAAAAACTGTTTTTT. Its translation is CASSHRDRATNEKLFF.

The table lists this clone with a few counts. The chain carries TRBV19 and TRBJ2-7, with D maybe TRBD2 (5 bases). V dropped 1 base and J dropped 3 bases, with 28 bases sitting between them. Germline V lookup: CDR1 LNHDA, CDR2 SQIVND (reference sequence). The CDR3 contains 20 residues. The DNA for the CDR3 is TGTGCCAGTAGTATAGTGGGCCGTGGGCGCGGGCCCGGTTCTTACTACGAGCAGTACTTC. Its translation is CASSIVGRGRGPGSYYEQYF. The full variable domain, with the rest looked up from reference TRBV19 and TRBJ2-7, is DGGITQSPKYLFRKEGQNVTLSCEQNLNHDAMYWYRQDPGQGLRLIYYSQIVNDFQKGDIAEGYSVSREKKESFPLTVTSAQKNPTAFYLCASSIVGRGRGPGSYYEQYFGPGTRLTVT.

CDR3: CASSFGTRNTEAFF. The CDR3 DNA reads as TGTGCCAGCAGCTTCGGGACAAGGAACACTGAAGCTTTCTTT. This chain connects TRBV7-9 to TRBJ1-1, with D tentatively TRBD1 (6 bases). The CDR3 extends over 14 amino acids. From germline, CDR1 is SEHNR and CDR2 FQNEAQ (reference sequence). V gave up 3 bases and J gave up 1 base, with 9 bases separating them.

The rearrangement joins TRBV21-1 to TRBJ1-1. TRBV21-1 is marked as a pseudogene. The CDR3 sequence is 16 residues long. CDR3: CASSKEKGPGDTEAFF. The CDR3 DNA reads as TGTGCCAGCAGCAAAGAGAAAGGGCCCGGGGACACTGAAGCTTTCTTT.

The chain recombines TRBV30 with TRBJ1-2; D is ambiguous. Between the trimmed V and J ends, which lost 0 bases and 2 bases, there was a span of 10 bases. Germline values: CDR1 GTSNPN, CDR2 SVGIG (reference sequence). This CDR3 spans 14 amino acids. For the CDR3, the DNA is TGTGCCTGGAGTGTACCGCCGAGGAACTATGGCTACACCTTC. The encoded protein is CAWSVPPRNYGYTF.

V gene TRBV5-1 combines with J gene TRBJ2-1, with TRBD2 matching 9 bases. V dropped 0 bases and J dropped 3; count of bases not matched to a gene: 4. Germline V gene lookup returns CDR1 SGHRS and CDR2 YFSETQ. The CDR3 loop spans 16 amino acids. CDR3 DNA: TGCGCCAGCAGCTTGGATGGGACTAGCATCTACAATGAGCAGTTCTTC. It yields the protein CASSLDGTSIYNEQFF.

This chain links TRBV7-3 with TRBJ2-5; 12 nucleotides match TRBD1. The trim removed 5 bases at V and 4 bases at J, leaving 11 bases unmatched. In germline, CDR1 is SGHTA, CDR2 FQGTGA. The CDR3 extends over 17 amino acids. CDR3 sequence: CASSLTGQGALRETQYF. CDR3 nucleotide sequence: TGTGCCAGCAGCCTCACGGGACAGGGGGCGCTTAGAGAGACCCAGTACTTC.